This T cell receptor (beta chain) was recovered during a study of cytomegalovirus exposure and HLA in healthy donors. CDR3 length: 15 residues. Germline assignment: CDR1 SGHNT and CDR2 YYREEE (reference sequence). Trimming left V 1 base short and J 2 bases short, with 13 bases between. Clones were sequenced by immunoSEQ multiplex PCR, and TCRdb holds only the in-frame ones, with some missing. The sample lists some 100,000 clones, 88% occurring once. Sample: PBMCs. The chain couples TRBV5-4 to TRBJ2-7; tentative D call: TRBD2 (6 bases). The clonotype comes from a woman aged 18 to 35 in good health and CMV-seronegative. CDR3: CASSLKGGTPYEQYF. CDR3 in DNA: TGTGCCAGCAGCTTGAAGGGCGGGACTCCCTACGAGCAGTACTTC.